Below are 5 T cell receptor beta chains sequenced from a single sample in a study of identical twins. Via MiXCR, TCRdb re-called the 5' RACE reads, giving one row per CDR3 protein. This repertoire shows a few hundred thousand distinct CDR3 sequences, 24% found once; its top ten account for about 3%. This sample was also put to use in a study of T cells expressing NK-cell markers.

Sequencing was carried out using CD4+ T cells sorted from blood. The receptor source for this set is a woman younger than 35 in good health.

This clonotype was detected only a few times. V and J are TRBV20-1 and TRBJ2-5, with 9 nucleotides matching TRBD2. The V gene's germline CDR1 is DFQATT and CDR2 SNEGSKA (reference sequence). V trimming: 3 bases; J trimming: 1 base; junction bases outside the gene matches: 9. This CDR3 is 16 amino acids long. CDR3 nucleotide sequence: TGCAGTGCTAGTGCTTTAGCGGGAGCAGGCCAAGAGACCCAGTACTTC. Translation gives CSASALAGAGQETQYF.

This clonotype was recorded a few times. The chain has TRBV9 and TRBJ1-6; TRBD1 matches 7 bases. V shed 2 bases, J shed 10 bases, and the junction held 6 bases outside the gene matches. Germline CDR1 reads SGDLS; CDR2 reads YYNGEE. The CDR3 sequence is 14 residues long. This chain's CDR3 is CASSVSRGGSPLHF. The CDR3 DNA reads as TGTGCCAGCAGCGTGTCACGAGGGGGCTCACCCCTCCACTTT.

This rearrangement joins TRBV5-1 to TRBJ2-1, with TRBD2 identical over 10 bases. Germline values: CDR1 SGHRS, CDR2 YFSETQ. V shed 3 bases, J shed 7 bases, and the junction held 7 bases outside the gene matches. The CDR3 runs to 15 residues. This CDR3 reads CASSSASGGDNEQFF. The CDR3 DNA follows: TGCGCCAGCAGCTCAGCTAGCGGGGGAGATAATGAGCAGTTCTTC.

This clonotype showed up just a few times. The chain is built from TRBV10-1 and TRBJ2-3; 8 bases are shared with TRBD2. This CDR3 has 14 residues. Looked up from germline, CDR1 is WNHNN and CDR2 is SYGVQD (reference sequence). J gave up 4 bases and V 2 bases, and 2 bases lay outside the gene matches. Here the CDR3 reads CASSEGGRPDTQYF. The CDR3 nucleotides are TGCGCCAGCAGTGAGGGCGGGAGGCCAGATACGCAGTATTTT.

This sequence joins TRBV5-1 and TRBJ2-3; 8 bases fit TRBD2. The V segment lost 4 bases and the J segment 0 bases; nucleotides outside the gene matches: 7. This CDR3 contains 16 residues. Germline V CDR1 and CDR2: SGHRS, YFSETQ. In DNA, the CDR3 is TGCGCCAGCAGCCCTCTCGGGGGGGGAAGCACAGATACGCAGTATTTT. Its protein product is CASSPLGGGSTDTQYF.